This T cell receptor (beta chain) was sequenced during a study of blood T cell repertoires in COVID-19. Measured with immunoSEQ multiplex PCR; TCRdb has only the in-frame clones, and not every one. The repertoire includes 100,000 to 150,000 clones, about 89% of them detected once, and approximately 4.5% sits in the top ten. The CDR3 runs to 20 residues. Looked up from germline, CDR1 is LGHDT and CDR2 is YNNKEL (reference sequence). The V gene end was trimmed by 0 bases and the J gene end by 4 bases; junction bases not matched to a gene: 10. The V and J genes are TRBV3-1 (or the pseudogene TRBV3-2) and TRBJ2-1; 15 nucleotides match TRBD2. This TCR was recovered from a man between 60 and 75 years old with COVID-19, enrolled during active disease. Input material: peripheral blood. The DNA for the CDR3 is TGTGCCAGCAGCCAAGATTTTGCAGGACTAGCGGGGGGGCCTTACAATGAGCAGTTCTTC. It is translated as CASSQDFAGLAGGPYNEQFF.